What follows is one T cell receptor (beta chain) and its context. The antigen remains unidentified. This sample is part of a study of OX40 agonist ivuxolimab in advanced cancers. Overall study: Prior anti-PD-1, anti-PD-L1 or anti-CTLA-4 therapy was allowed; about 39% had some. Study-level points and caveats: Antigen specificity was not determined for the expanded peripheral T cells.

The CDR3 is 13 amino acids. V shed 2 bases and J shed 9 bases, with 12 bases lying between them. Germline lookup yields CDR1 SGDLS and CDR2 YYNGEE. The assay was immunoSEQ multiplex PCR, and TCRdb's table has in-frame clones only and misses some. The sample consists of tens of thousands of clones, roughly four fifths of them appearing once. Autoimmune disease history or systemic immunosuppression disqualified patients. The investigators sampled blood at baseline, at cycle 4 day 1, and at cycle 7 day 1. The source was CD4+ or CD8+ T cells sorted from blood, collected in a trial of the OX40 agonist ivuxolimab. This clonotype was sampled from an adult with an advanced solid tumor such as melanoma, head and neck, liver or kidney cancer. The V call is TRBV9, the J call TRBJ2-4, with D hard to call. CDR3: CASSVRVGGIQYF. Here the CDR3 DNA reads TGTGCCAGCAGCGTGAGAGTGGGCGGCATTCAGTACTTC. Filled out from reference TRBV9 and TRBJ2-4, the complete variable domain reads DSGVTQTPKHLITATGQRVTLRCSPRSGDLSVYWYQQSLDQGLQFLIQYYNGEERAKGNILERFSAQQFPDLHSELNLSSLELGDSALYFCASSVRVGGIQYFGAGTRLSVL.